The rows below give T cell receptor beta chains drawn from one sample of a study of PD-1 blockade in classical Hodgkin lymphoma. Data came from immunoSEQ multiplex PCR; TCRdb stores just in-frame clones and leaves some out. The sample shows about 5,000 clones, around 66% of them seen only once. The specimen comprised peripheral blood mononuclear cells (PBMCs), sampled before the fourth cycle of nivolumab. These receptor sequences come from a human donor with classical Hodgkin lymphoma. The conserved cysteine and the conserved F or W are not part of the CDR3 here.

v_call	j_call	cdr3_aa
TRBV9	TRBJ2-1	ASSVRGSTLGSYNEQF
TRBV19	TRBJ2-3	ASSKRQGSDTQY
TRBV2	TRBJ1-5	ASSGGARGNQPQH
TRBV10-2	TRBJ1-5	ASMRGQSNQPQH
TRBV7-9	TRBJ1-5	ASSLGTQPQH
TRBV6-5	TRBJ1-2	ASSLGIPSFDYGYT
TRBV6-6	TRBJ1-5	ASSPEAVTNQPQH
TRBV19	TRBJ2-7	ASSATQGGEQY
TRBV5-6	TRBJ1-2	ASSLGGGGDGYT
TRBV29-1	TRBJ2-3	SCRSSGSTDTQY
TRBV7-8	TRBJ2-1	ASSQEGLLAYNEQF
TRBV18	TRBJ2-7	ASSPTQGSYEQY
TRBV6-1	TRBJ2-7	ASRVWGGYEQY
TRBV18	TRBJ2-3	ASSPKYSRGLGTDTQY
TRBV28	TRBJ2-4	AVWEAAKNIQY
TRBV7-2	TRBJ2-1	ASSSYGSEREQF
TRBV30	TRBJ1-1	AWGKNTEAF
TRBV6-1	TRBJ2-2	ASNERPGELF